The source of this T cell receptor (beta chain) is a study of T cell responses to AZD1222 COVID-19 vaccine. Study conclusions and caveats: None of the repertoires were sampled until the peak T cell response had passed. CD4 TCRs covered the whole spike, strongest at regions 160-218 and 743-854. The breadth and depth of Spike-specific TCRs increased once two AZD1222 doses had been given.

The table came from immunoSEQ multiplex PCR; TCRdb's copy has only in-frame clones and leaves some out. This table has around 120,000 clones, around 85% appearing once. CDR3 size: 14 residues. CDR1 and CDR2 from the germline V gene are SGHRS and YFSETQ. The V gene lost 6 bases and the J gene lost 0 bases, with 13 bases spanning the gap. With regard to this clone: Its antigen is not known.

The source of this sequence is an adult in good health. The specimen comprised peripheral blood, sampled on day 0 of AZD1222 vaccination. V usage is TRBV5-1 and J usage is TRBJ2-7; no firm D call. This CDR3 reads CASNANPTSYEQYF. The DNA for the CDR3 is TGCGCCAGCAACGCCAACCCGACCTCCTACGAGCAGTACTTC.